Listed here are 22 T cell receptor beta chains from one sample, sequenced in a study of blood T cell repertoires in COVID-19 (dated by TCRdb to the early 2020s). Library preparation used the immunoSEQ multiplex PCR assay. TCRdb's version of the immuneACCESS table is confined to in-frame rearrangements and falls short of the full clone set. An unresolved V gene accounts for under half of the shortfall where checked; the remainder is of unknown origin. The sample yields some 100,000 clones; 88% were counted once. The top ten constitute around 6.9% of the sample. Specimen: peripheral blood. These TCRs come from a woman aged 60-75 years with acute or convalescent COVID-19.

CDR3 nucleotide sequence: TGTGCCAGCAGCACCGGGGAGCGGACTTATGAGCAGTTCTTC. It specifies CASSTGERTYEQFF. The chain recombines TRBV5-4 with TRBJ2-1; weak D call: TRBD2 (5 bases). The CDR3 has 14 amino acids. From germline, CDR1 is SGHNT and CDR2 YYREEE (reference sequence). V was cut by 4 bases and J by 8 bases, with 16 bases left in between.

The rearrangement uses TRBV28 and TRBJ2-5; a possible D gene is TRBD1 (7 bases). The CDR3 runs to 13 residues. The germline V and J ends were trimmed by 4 bases and 7 bases, with 13 bases remaining between them. Germline lookup yields CDR1 MDHEN and CDR2 SYDVKM. CDR3 in DNA: TGTGCCAGCAGTTCCGGACAGGAGGGGACCCAGTACTTC. It encodes CASSSGQEGTQYF.

CDR3 nucleotide sequence: TGCGCCAGCAGTGAGTTAGCGGGGGGAAATGAGCAGTTCTTC. This sequence encodes CASSELAGGNEQFF. The chain links TRBV10-1 to TRBJ2-1; 10 nucleotides align to TRBD2. Per germline, CDR1 WNHNN and CDR2 SYGVQD (reference sequence). The trim removed 1 base at V and 7 bases at J, leaving 1 base unmatched. The CDR3 is made up of 14 amino acids.

The chain recombines TRBV6-5 with TRBJ2-3, with 7 positions matching TRBD1. The CDR3 loop spans 14 amino acids. J lost 5 bases, V lost 7 bases, and 9 bases had no gene match. Germline loops: CDR1 MNHEY, CDR2 SVGAGI. The CDR3 nucleotides read TGTGCCAGCAAAGCCGACAGGGTATTAGATACGCAGTATTTT. Translation: CASKADRVLDTQYF.

The rearrangement uses TRBV5-1 and TRBJ2-5; the match to TRBD1 covers 8 bases. With V trimmed by 5 bases and J by 5 bases, 5 bases remained unmatched. CDR3 length equals 13 residues. From germline, CDR1 is SGHRS and CDR2 YFSETQ. In DNA, the CDR3 is TGCGCCAGCAGGAGGACAGGGCAGGAGACCCAGTACTTC. Protein: CASRRTGQETQYF.

This chain uses TRBV18 with TRBJ2-1; D is unresolved. The CDR3 sequence is 13 residues long. Trimming took off 5 bases at V and 9 bases at J, with 14 bases between the two ends. Germline V gene sequence: CDR1 KGHSH, CDR2 LQKENI. CDR3 DNA: TGTGCCAGCTCAGTCGGCCTAGACGGTGAGCAGTTCTTC. Translated, it gives CASSVGLDGEQFF.

V gene TRBV6-5 combines with J gene TRBJ2-3, with 10 positions matching TRBD2. From germline, CDR1 is MNHEY and CDR2 SVGAGI. The CDR3 is made up of 14 amino acids. The CDR3 bases are TGTGGGTCCATGACTAGCGGGAGCACAGATACGCAGTATTTT. Translation gives CGSMTSGSTDTQYF.

V gene TRBV29-1 combines with J gene TRBJ2-1, with 9 bases that match TRBD2. Trimming removed 2 bases from V and 8 bases from J; junction bases left unmatched: 7. CDR3 length equals 14 residues. The germline V gene encodes CDR1 SQVTM and CDR2 ANQGSEA. CDR3 in amino acids: CSVESSGRNYEQFF. In DNA form, the CDR3 reads TGCAGCGTTGAATCGAGCGGGAGGAACTATGAGCAGTTCTTC.

This clone was seen a single time. This rearrangement joins TRBV5-1 to TRBJ2-1; D may be TRBD2 (5 bases). Trimming left V 0 bases short and J 9 bases short, with 13 bases between. The CDR3 is 14 residues long. CDR1 is SGHRS and CDR2 is YFSETQ in the germline V gene. The CDR3 region has the DNA TGCGCCAGCAGCTTGGAGCTAGCTTTGGGTGAGCAGTTCTTC. Its translation: CASSLELALGEQFF.

This chain links TRBV5-4 with TRBJ2-3; perhaps TRBD2 as D (6 bases). CDR1 and CDR2 (germline): SGHNT, YYREEE (reference sequence). The CDR3 length is 16 residues. V was pared by 2 bases and J by 6 bases, with 19 bases between. CDR3 in amino acids: CASSFRESILGDTQYF. CDR3 nucleotide sequence: TGTGCCAGCAGCTTTCGGGAGAGCATCCTGGGGGATACGCAGTATTTT.

The V and J genes are TRBV19 and TRBJ2-7; 7 bases match TRBD2. The J segment lost 3 bases and the V segment lost 3 bases, leaving 5 bases of the junction unmatched. Per the germline V gene, CDR1 is LNHDA and CDR2 is SQIVND (reference sequence). This CDR3 spans 14 amino acids. The CDR3: CASSIRGDGYEQYF. As DNA, the CDR3 is TGTGCCAGTAGTATCCGGGGGGATGGCTACGAGCAGTACTTC.

V usage is TRBV18 and J usage is TRBJ2-1; TRBD2 aligns across 10 bases. The CDR3 length is 15 residues. Germline V gene data show CDR1 as KGHSH and CDR2 as LQKENI. Unmatched junction bases numbered 10, after V lost 6 bases and J lost 8 bases. CDR3 nucleotide sequence: TGTGCCAGCTCCCTCACCGGGACTAGCGTCGATGAGCAGTTCTTC. Encoded protein: CASSLTGTSVDEQFF.

This chain connects TRBV18 to TRBJ1-6; D possibly corresponds to TRBD1 (6 bases). There are 14 residues in the CDR3. Looked up from germline, CDR1 is KGHSH and CDR2 is LQKENI. V gave up 4 bases and J gave up 5 bases, with 9 bases separating them. CDR3 bases: TGTGCCAGCTCACGACAGGTCGATAATTCACCCCTCCACTTT. Translated, it gives CASSRQVDNSPLHF. The full variable domain, in which reference TRBV18 and TRBJ1-6 provide the parts outside the CDR3, is NAGVMQNPRHLVRRRGQEARLRCSPMKGHSHVYWYRQLPEEGLKFMVYLQKENIIDESGMPKERFSAEFPKEGPSILRIQQVVRGDSAAYFCASSRQVDNSPLHFGNGTRLTVT.

The chain uses TRBV11-2 and TRBJ2-2, with TRBD2 matching 11 bases. Trimming cost V 3 bases and J 4 bases; bases outside gene matches: 4. The CDR3 has 16 amino acids. Germline V lookup: CDR1 SGHAT, CDR2 FQNNGV. The CDR3 region is CASSFLAGGGTGELFF. In DNA, the CDR3 is TGTGCCAGCAGCTTTCTAGCGGGAGGTGGCACCGGGGAGCTGTTTTTT. Together with reference TRBV11-2 and TRBJ2-2, the CDR3 gives the full variable domain: EAGVAQSPRYKIIEKRQSVAFWCNPISGHATLYWYQQILGQGPKLLIQFQNNGVVDDSQLPKDRFSAERLKGVDSTLKIQPAKLEDSAVYLCASSFLAGGGTGELFFGEGSRLTVL.

The chain couples TRBV30 to TRBJ2-7, with 7 nucleotides matching TRBD2. Germline assignment: CDR1 GTSNPN and CDR2 SVGIG (reference sequence). Trimming at V came to 0 bases and at J to 1 base, leaving 6 bases not matched to a gene. CDR3 length: 15 amino acids. The CDR3 region has the DNA TGTGCCTGGAGTGTACGGGCGGGAGCTTCCTACGAGCAGTACTTC. Translating it yields CAWSVRAGASYEQYF.

The chain employs TRBV11-3 and TRBJ1-1; tentative D call: TRBD1 (6 bases). The CDR3 totals 15 residues. Trimming shortened V by 1 base and J by 1 base, and 10 bases separated the two germline ends. Germline CDR1 is SGHNT and CDR2 is YENEEA. The CDR3 region has the DNA TGTGCCAGCAGCTTAGGGGGGCGGCGGAACACTGAAGCTTTCTTT. This sequence encodes CASSLGGRRNTEAFF.

V usage is TRBV30 and J usage is TRBJ1-2; 8 bases are a match to TRBD1. Losses at the gene ends were 4 bases for V and 4 bases for J; bases not matched to a gene: 11. In germline, CDR1 is GTSNPN, CDR2 SVGIG (reference sequence). There are 15 residues in the CDR3. The CDR3 bases are TGTGCCTGGATAGGGCGACAGGGGACGGGCTATGGCTACACCTTC. Translation gives CAWIGRQGTGYGYTF.

The rearrangement uses TRBV19 and TRBJ2-4; 14 positions agree with TRBD2. After removal of 5 bases from V and 8 bases from J, the junction contained 11 bases not matched to a gene. The CDR3 loop spans 17 amino acids. CDR1 and CDR2 (germline): LNHDA, SQIVND (reference sequence). Written as DNA, the CDR3 is TGTGCCAGTAGTTCGGGACTAGCGGGAGTGTGGATGGACATTCAGTACTTC. It translates to CASSSGLAGVWMDIQYF.

This rearrangement joins TRBV7-2 to TRBJ1-5, with 9 bases lining up with TRBD1. Germline trimming cut 6 bases from V and 4 bases from J; bases unmatched to any gene: 7. The CDR3 extends over 15 amino acids. CDR1 SGHTA and CDR2 FQGNSA come from the germline V gene. The CDR3 DNA follows: TGTGCCAGCAGTCCACAGGGGGCGGGTAATCAGCCCCAGCATTTT. Translation gives CASSPQGAGNQPQHF.

In this sample, this clone turned up once. The V call is TRBV3-1 (or the pseudogene TRBV3-2), the J call TRBJ2-7; TRBD2 matches at 14 bases. The germline CDR1 and CDR2 sequences are LGHDT and YNNKEL (reference sequence). After removal of 6 bases from V and 6 bases from J, the junction contained 10 bases not matched to a gene. The CDR3 is 16 residues long. This chain's CDR3 is CASRPKGLAGVGEQYF. CDR3 nucleotide sequence: TGTGCCAGCAGACCTAAGGGACTAGCGGGAGTTGGCGAGCAGTACTTC.

This chain joins TRBV6-5 and TRBJ2-1; no definite D call. The CDR3 is 14 amino acids. V was trimmed by 7 bases and J by 2 bases, leaving 12 bases between them. Germline V gene lookup returns CDR1 MNHEY and CDR2 SVGAGI. CDR3 bases: TGTGCCAGCAATAGAGGAACTACCTACAATGAGCAGTTCTTC. It specifies CASNRGTTYNEQFF.

The chain joins TRBV2 to TRBJ2-7; 7 positions match TRBD2. This CDR3 spans 12 amino acids. CDR1 is SNHLY and CDR2 is FYNNEI in the germline V gene. J was trimmed by 2 bases and V by 8 bases; bases with no gene match: 3. The CDR3, as DNA: TGTGCCAGCGGGGGGGGGACCTACGAGCAGTACTTC. It codes for CASGGGTYEQYF.